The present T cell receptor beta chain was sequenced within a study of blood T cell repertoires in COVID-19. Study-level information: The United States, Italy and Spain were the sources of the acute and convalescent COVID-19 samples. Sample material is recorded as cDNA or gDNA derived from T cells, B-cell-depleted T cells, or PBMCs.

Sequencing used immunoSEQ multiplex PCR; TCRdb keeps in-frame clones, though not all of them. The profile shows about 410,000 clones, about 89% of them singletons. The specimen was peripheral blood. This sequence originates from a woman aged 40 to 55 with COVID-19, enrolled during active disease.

The CDR3, as DNA: TGTGCCACCAGTGACTCACTAGGGGGCACTGAAGCTTTCTTT. Translating gives CATSDSLGGTEAFF. The chain employs TRBV24-1 and TRBJ1-1; possible D gene TRBD1, 6 bases. The ends were cut back, 4 bases at V and 4 bases at J, with 12 bases in the middle. From germline, CDR1 is KGHDR and CDR2 SFDVKD. This CDR3 comprises 14 residues.